This T cell receptor beta chain was identified during a study of CXCR3-negative and CXCR3-positive naive CD8 T cells. In germline, CDR1 is ENHRY, CDR2 SYGVKD. The CDR3 loop spans 11 amino acids. TRB cDNA libraries were made by UMI-labeled 5' RACE. TCRdb reprocessed the 5' RACE reads and stores each CDR3 protein as one record, lacking DNA. In all, the sample yields about 46,000 distinct CDR3 sequences. Findings and limits, study-wide: The study found comparably high diversity in both naive subsets and much lower diversity in memory CD8+ cells.

Concerning this clonotype: Its antigen remains unidentified.

Cells that were CD45RO-CCR7+CD27+CD95- constituted naive CD8+ T cells. The gene calls are TRBV10-3 and TRBJ1-1; checking the TCRdb D call of TRBD1 is not possible without DNA. This TCR derives from a human donor in good health. Some clones in this sample may be carry-over from other donors' samples. The specimen sequenced was naive CXCR3- CD8+ T cells from blood. Indicated subset: CD45RO-CCR7+CD27+CD95- naive CD8+ T cells lacking CXCR3 (TNR3-). CDR3 residues: CATVKQGAAFF.